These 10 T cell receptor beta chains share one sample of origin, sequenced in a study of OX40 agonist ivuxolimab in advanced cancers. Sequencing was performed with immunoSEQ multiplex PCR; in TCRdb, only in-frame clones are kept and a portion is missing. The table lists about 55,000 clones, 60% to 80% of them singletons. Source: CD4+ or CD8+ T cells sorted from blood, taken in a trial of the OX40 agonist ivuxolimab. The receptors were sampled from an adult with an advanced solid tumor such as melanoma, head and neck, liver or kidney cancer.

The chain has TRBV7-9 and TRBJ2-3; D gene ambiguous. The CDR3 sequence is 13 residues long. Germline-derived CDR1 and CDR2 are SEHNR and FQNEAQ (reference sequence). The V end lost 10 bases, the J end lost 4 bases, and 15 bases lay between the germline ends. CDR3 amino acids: CANKRDSSDTQYF. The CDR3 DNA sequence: TGTGCCAACAAGAGAGACTCCTCAGATACGCAGTATTTT.

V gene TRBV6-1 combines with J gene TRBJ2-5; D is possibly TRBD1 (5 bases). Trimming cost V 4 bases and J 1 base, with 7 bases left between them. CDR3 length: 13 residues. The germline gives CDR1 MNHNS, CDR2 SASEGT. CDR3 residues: CASSGQSQETQYF. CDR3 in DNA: TGTGCCAGCAGTGGACAGTCCCAAGAGACCCAGTACTTC.

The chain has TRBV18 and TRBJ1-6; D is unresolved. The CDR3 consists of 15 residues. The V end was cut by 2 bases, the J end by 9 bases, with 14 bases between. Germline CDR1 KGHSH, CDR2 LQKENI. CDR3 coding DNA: TGTGCCAGCTCACCAGCCAACCAATTGGGTTCACCCCTCCACTTT. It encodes CASSPANQLGSPLHF.

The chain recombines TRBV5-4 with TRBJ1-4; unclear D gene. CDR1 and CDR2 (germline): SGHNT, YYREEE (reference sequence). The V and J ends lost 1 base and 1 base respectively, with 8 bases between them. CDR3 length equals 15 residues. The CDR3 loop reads CASSLFMGTNEKLFF. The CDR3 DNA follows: TGTGCCAGCAGCTTGTTTATGGGAACTAATGAAAAACTGTTTTTT.

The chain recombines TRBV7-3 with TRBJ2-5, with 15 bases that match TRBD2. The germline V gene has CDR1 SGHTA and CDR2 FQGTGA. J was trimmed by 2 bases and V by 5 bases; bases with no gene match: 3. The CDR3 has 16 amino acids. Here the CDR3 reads CASSPGLAGGQETQYF. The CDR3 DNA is TGTGCCAGCAGCCCGGGACTAGCGGGAGGTCAAGAGACCCAGTACTTC.

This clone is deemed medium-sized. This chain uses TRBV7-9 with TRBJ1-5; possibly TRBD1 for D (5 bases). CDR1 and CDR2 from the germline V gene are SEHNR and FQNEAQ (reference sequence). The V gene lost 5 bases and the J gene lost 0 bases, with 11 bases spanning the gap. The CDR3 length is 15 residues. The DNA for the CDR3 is TGTGCCAGCAGCGACACAGGATATAGCAATCAGCCCCAGCATTTT. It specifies CASSDTGYSNQPQHF. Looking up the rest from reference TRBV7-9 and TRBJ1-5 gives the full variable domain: DTGVSQNPRHKITKRGQNVTFRCDPISEHNRLYWYRQTLGQGPEFLTYFQNEAQLEKSRLLSDRFSAERPKGSFSTLEIQRTEQGDSAMYLCASSDTGYSNQPQHFGDGTRLSIL.

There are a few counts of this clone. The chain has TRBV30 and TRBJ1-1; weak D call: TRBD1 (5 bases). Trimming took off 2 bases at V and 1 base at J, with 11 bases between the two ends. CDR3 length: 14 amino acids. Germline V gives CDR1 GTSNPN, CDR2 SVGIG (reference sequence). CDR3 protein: CAWSRGRTNTEAFF. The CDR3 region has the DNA TGTGCCTGGAGTAGGGGCAGGACGAACACTGAAGCTTTCTTT.

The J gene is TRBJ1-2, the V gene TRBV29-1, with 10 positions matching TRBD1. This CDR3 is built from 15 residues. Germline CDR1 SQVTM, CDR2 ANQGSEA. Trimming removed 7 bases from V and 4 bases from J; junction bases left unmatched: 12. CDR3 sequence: CSAGQGLGLGYGYTF. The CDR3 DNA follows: TGCAGCGCGGGACAGGGGCTCGGGTTGGGCTATGGCTACACCTTC.

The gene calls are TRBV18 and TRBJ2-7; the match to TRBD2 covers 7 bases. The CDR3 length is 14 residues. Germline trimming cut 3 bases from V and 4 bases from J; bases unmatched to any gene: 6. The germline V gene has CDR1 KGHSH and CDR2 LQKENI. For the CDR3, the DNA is TGTGCCAGCTCACCGGGACTAATCGTATACGAGCAGTACTTC. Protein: CASSPGLIVYEQYF.

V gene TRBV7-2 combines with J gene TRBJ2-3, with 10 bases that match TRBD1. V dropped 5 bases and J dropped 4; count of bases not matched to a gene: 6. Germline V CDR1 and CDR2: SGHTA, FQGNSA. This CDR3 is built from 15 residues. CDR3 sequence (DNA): TGTGCCAGCAGCAACCGACAGGGGGCAGCAGATACGCAGTATTTT. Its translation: CASSNRQGAADTQYF.